The present TCR beta chain was sequenced within a study of shared clonotypes between healthy human individuals. Using immunoSEQ multiplex PCR, the repertoire was profiled, and TCRdb retains in-frame clones only, with some absent. The sample carries just over 2,000,000 clones, about 94% recorded once. Only CD45RO-negative cells positively selected for CCR7 counted as naive CD8 cells, so terminally differentiated effector memory CD45RA+ cells were excluded. V was shortened by 7 bases and J by 3 bases, with 15 bases between the two germline ends. Germline V gives CDR1 SQVTM, CDR2 ANQGSEA. This CDR3 comprises 13 residues.

Sequencing was carried out using naive CD8+ T cells sorted from blood. The TCR sequence derives from a young man in good health. The V call is TRBV29-1, the J call TRBJ1-1; D might be TRBD1 (6 bases). In DNA form, the CDR3 reads TGCAGCGGGAATTGGGGGGCGCACACTGAAGCTTTCTTT. This gives the protein CSGNWGAHTEAFF.